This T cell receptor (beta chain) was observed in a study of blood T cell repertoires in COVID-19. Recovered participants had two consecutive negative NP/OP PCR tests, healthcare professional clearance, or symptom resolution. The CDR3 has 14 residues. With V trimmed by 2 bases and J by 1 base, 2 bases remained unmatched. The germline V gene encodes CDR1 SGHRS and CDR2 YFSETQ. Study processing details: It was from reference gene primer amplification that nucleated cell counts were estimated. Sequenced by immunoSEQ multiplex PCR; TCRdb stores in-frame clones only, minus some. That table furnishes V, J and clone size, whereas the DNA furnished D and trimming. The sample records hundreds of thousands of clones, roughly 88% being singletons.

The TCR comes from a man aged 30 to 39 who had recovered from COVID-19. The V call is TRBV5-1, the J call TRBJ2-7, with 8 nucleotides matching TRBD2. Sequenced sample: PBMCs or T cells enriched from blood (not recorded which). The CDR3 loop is CASSFRGGSYEQYF. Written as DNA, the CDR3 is TGCGCCAGCAGCTTTCGGGGGGGATCCTACGAGCAGTACTTC.